This T cell receptor (beta chain) is drawn from a study of cytotoxic CD8 clonotypes in ibrutinib-treated CLL. Between the trimmed V and J ends, which lost 10 bases and 5 bases, there was a span of 8 bases. This CDR3 spans 11 amino acids. Germline V gives CDR1 SNHLY, CDR2 FYNNEI. Some clones are missing from TCRdb's copy, which holds only in-frame ones; the method was immunoSEQ multiplex PCR. The sample lists roughly 76,000 clones; 70% to 90% were seen once. The V and J genes are TRBV2 and TRBJ2-2, with D possibly matching TRBD2 (5 bases). The sequences come from PBMCs, collected at disease progression, from a patient treated with ibrutinib. The sequence came from a human donor with chronic lymphocytic leukemia. The CDR3 DNA follows: TGTGCCACCGGAGGAACCGGGGAGCTGTTTTTT. Its protein is CATGGTGELFF.